This TCR beta chain was captured in a study of patients and donors after allogeneic stem cell transplantation. This clonotype was detected a few times. TCRdb used MiXCR to reprocess the RT-PCR reads, holding one entry per CDR3 protein. The sample holds under 200,000 distinct CDR3 sequences, approximately 25% seen once. V shed 2 bases and J shed 2 bases, with 3 bases lying between them. Per the germline V gene, CDR1 is MNHEY and CDR2 is SVGEGT. This CDR3 contains 12 residues. The TCR was taken from a human donor who was either an allogeneic HSCT recipient or a stem cell or donor lymphocyte infusion donor (not recorded which). It is not recorded whose cells these are; they may come from a transplant donor. The J gene is TRBJ1-1, the V gene TRBV6-2 or TRBV6-3, with no clear D. The sequencing sample was made of blood, either unsorted or a sorted T cell fraction (not recorded which). In DNA form, the CDR3 reads TGTGCCAGCAGTTACGATAACACTGAAGCTTTCTTT. Translation gives CASSYDNTEAFF.